The clone carrying this T cell receptor (beta chain) was seen at least ten times. As yet, its antigen is unknown. The lymph nodes were axillary draining lymph nodes from breast cancer patients. The germline V and J ends were trimmed by 4 bases and 5 bases, with 8 bases remaining between them. Germline V gene lookup returns CDR1 MDHEN and CDR2 SYDVKM. The CDR3 extends over 12 amino acids. The data were taken from a study of breast tumors, draining lymph nodes, adjacent tissues. Using its own MiXCR run on the multiplex PCR reads, TCRdb lists one record per CDR3 protein. The sample consists of about 140,000 distinct CDR3 sequences, 30% to 35% of them appearing once. Study outcomes and limitations: Compared with basal-like, luminal-like tumors shared significantly more repertoire with nontumor tissue. Tumors had less TCR diversity than lymph nodes, more than nontumor tissue.

This rearrangement joins TRBV28 to TRBJ1-2; D not resolved. The TCR was taken from a female donor with breast cancer. Some clones in this sample may be carry-over from other donors' samples. Sequencing input: axillary lymph node tissue. The CDR3 DNA follows: TGTGCCAGCAGTTCCCCATGGTATGGCTACACCTTC. Amino acids: CASSSPWYGYTF.